These 12 T cell receptor beta chains were sequenced from one sample in a study of vaccination and CD4 T cells after COVID-19. Sequencing of DNA taken from cultured CD4+ T cells relied on the Oncomine TCR Beta short-read assay. A single record per CDR3 protein comes from TCRdb applying MiXCR to the PCR reads. This sample has 16,000 or so distinct CDR3 sequences, with around 50% found just once. Treatment in this sample: approximately 9-day PBMC culture with coronavirus spike peptide pools or control peptides (ViraFEST assay). These TCRs' antigens remain unknown. This sample comprised CD4+ T cells from blood, cultured in vitro, obtained before SARS-CoV-2 vaccination. The receptor source for this set is a human donor who had recovered from COVID-19.

This rearrangement joins TRBV6-1 to TRBJ2-2; tentatively, D is TRBD1 or TRBD2 (5 bases each). The CDR3 loop spans 13 amino acids. With 9 bases removed from V and 1 base from J, the gap between germline ends came to 9 bases. CDR1 and CDR2 from the germline V gene are MNHNS and SASEGT. For the CDR3, the DNA is TGTGCCAGTCGGGGCAGGAACACCGGGGAGCTGTTTTTT. Its translation is CASRGRNTGELFF.

This clonotype was counted only a few times. V gene TRBV15 combines with J gene TRBJ2-3; 8 bases agree with TRBD2. The CDR3 is 15 residues long. J was trimmed by 2 bases and V by 6 bases; bases with no gene match: 7. Germline loops: CDR1 LNHNV, CDR2 YYDKDF (reference sequence). The CDR3 sequence: CATRGAGAYTDTQYF. CDR3 DNA: TGTGCCACCAGAGGAGCGGGGGCCTACACAGATACGCAGTATTTT.

The genes are TRBV7-9 and TRBJ1-1; no clear D gene. The CDR3 is 12 residues long. Germline CDR1 SEHNR, CDR2 FQNEAQ (reference sequence). The V end lost 5 bases, the J end lost 7 bases, and 11 bases lay between the germline ends. CDR3 protein: CASSGQVGEAFF. The CDR3 bases are TGTGCCAGCAGCGGGCAGGTGGGTGAAGCTTTCTTT. The variable domain in full, completed from reference TRBV7-9 and TRBJ1-1, reads DTGVSQNPRHKITKRGQNVTFRCDPISEHNRLYWYRQTLGQGPEFLTYFQNEAQLEKSRLLSDRFSAERPKGSFSTLEIQRTEQGDSAMYLCASSGQVGEAFFGQGTRLTVV.

The chain recombines TRBV7-7 with TRBJ2-1, with D perhaps matching TRBD1 or TRBD2 (5 bases each). The germline V gene encodes CDR1 SSHAT and CDR2 FNYEAQ (reference sequence). V lost 8 bases, J lost 5 bases, and 13 bases lay in between. This CDR3 has 13 residues. The CDR3 bases are TGTGCCAGCGCTGGGGGTCCAGACAATGAGCAGTTCTTC. This sequence encodes CASAGGPDNEQFF.

V is TRBV7-2 and J is TRBJ2-6, with 8 nucleotides matching TRBD1. In germline, CDR1 is SGHTA, CDR2 FQGNSA. After removal of 5 bases from V and 2 bases from J, the junction contained 5 bases not matched to a gene. The CDR3 extends over 16 amino acids. CDR3 protein: CASSVPGGPGANVLTF. Written as DNA, the CDR3 is TGTGCCAGCAGCGTCCCAGGGGGCCCTGGGGCCAACGTCCTGACTTTC.

This clonotype turned up a few times. The CDR3 DNA is TGTGCCACCAAAGGACAGGGGGACTCCTACGAGCAGTACTTC. Translation: CATKGQGDSYEQYF. The rearrangement links TRBV10-3 to TRBJ2-7, with 10 bases that match TRBD1. The CDR3 spans 14 residues. Germline V lookup: CDR1 ENHRY, CDR2 SYGVKD. J gave up 0 bases and V 10 bases, and 6 bases lay outside the gene matches.

This clonotype was counted between two and nine times. This chain uses TRBV6-1 with TRBJ1-6, with TRBD1 matching 11 bases. Germline V lookup: CDR1 MNHNS, CDR2 SASEGT. Trimming removed 5 bases from V and 9 bases from J; junction bases left unmatched: 3. This CDR3 has 14 amino acids. CDR3 nucleotide sequence: TGTGCCAGCAGTCCGGGACAGGGGGTTTCACCCCTCCACTTT. Translation: CASSPGQGVSPLHF.

J is TRBJ1-2 and V is TRBV6-1; TRBD1 is a possible D gene (5 bases). The V gene's germline CDR1 is MNHNS and CDR2 SASEGT. V lost 0 bases, J lost 0 bases, and 8 bases lay in between. The CDR3 consists of 15 residues. The CDR3 sequence is CASSEAGPSNYGYTF. CDR3 in DNA: TGTGCCAGCAGTGAAGCGGGACCTTCTAACTATGGCTACACCTTC.

The chain carries TRBV7-3 and TRBJ2-2; D is unclear. Trimming left V 6 bases short and J 3 bases short, with 17 bases between. The CDR3 has 16 residues. The V gene's germline CDR1 is SGHTA and CDR2 FQGTGA. The CDR3 nucleotides read TGTGCCAGCAGTAATCGCCCCCCCGGTCACACCGGGGAGCTGTTTTTT. Its protein product is CASSNRPPGHTGELFF.

V is TRBV2 and J is TRBJ1-2; D gene ambiguous. The CDR3 loop spans 14 amino acids. CDR1 and CDR2 (germline): SNHLY, FYNNEI. V was shortened by 6 bases and J by 0 bases, with 11 bases between the two germline ends. The CDR3 loop reads CASSTPGPNYGYTF. CDR3 DNA: TGTGCCAGCAGCACTCCGGGCCCTAACTATGGCTACACCTTC.

Written as DNA, the CDR3 is TGCAGCGCCACATACGTCCAGGGCGCCGGGGAGCTGTTTTTT. It codes for CSATYVQGAGELFF. The chain joins TRBV29-1 to TRBJ2-2; tentative D call: TRBD1 (5 bases). V lost 7 bases and J 6 bases, leaving 18 bases between the germline ends. The CDR3 extends over 14 amino acids. CDR1 is SQVTM and CDR2 is ANQGSEA in the germline V gene.

This clonotype was seen a few times. The V call is TRBV11-1, the J call TRBJ1-5, with 7 bases that match TRBD1. The CDR3 runs 17 residues. CDR1 and CDR2 (germline): SGHAT, FQDESV (reference sequence). V trimming: 8 bases; J trimming: 2 bases; junction bases outside the gene matches: 15. In DNA form, the CDR3 reads TGTGCCAGCTTCCGGGACAGTTCTGTATTGGGCAATCAGCCCCAGCATTTT. It specifies CASFRDSSVLGNQPQHF.